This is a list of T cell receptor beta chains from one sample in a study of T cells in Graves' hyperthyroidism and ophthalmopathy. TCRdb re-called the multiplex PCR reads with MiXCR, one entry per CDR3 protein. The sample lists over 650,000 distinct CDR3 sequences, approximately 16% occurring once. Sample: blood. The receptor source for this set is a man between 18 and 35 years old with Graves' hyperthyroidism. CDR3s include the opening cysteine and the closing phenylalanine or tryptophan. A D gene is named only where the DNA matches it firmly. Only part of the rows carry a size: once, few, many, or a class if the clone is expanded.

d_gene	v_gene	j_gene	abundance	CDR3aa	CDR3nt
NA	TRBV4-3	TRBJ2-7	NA	CASSQEPGASYEQYF	TGCGCCAGCAGCCAAGAACCGGGAGCGTCCTACGAGCAGTACTTC
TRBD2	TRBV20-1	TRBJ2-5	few	CSARELAGGPNF	TGCAGTGCTAGAGAGTTAGCGGGAGGCCCGAACTTC
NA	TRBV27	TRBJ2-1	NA	CASSLGGFDEQFF	TGTGCCAGCAGTTTAGGGGGTTTTGATGAGCAGTTCTTC
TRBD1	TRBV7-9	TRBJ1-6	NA	CASSWDRTALHF	TGTGCCAGCAGTTGGGACAGAACGGCCCTCCACTTT
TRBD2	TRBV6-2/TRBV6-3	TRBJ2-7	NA	CASSPREGRYEQYF	TGTGCCAGCAGTCCCCGGGAGGGCCGCTACGAGCAGTACTTC
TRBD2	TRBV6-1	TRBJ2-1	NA	CASSESFSGSLNEQFF	TGTGCCAGCAGTGAATCCTTTAGCGGGAGTCTCAATGAGCAGTTCTTC
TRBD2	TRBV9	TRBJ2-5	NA	CASSARGLAGVEETQYF	TGTGCCAGCAGCGCCCGGGGACTAGCGGGCGTGGAAGAGACCCAGTACTTC
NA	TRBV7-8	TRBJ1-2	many	CASSLDSRVGGYTF	TGTGCCAGCAGCTTAGACAGCCGAGTTGGTGGCTACACCTTC
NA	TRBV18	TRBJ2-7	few	CASSPLDPPGEQYF	TGTGCCAGCTCACCCCTGGACCCTCCGGGGGAGCAGTACTTC
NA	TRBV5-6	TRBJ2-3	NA	CASSFGAGADTQYF	TGTGCCAGCAGCTTTGGGGCTGGGGCAGATACGCAGTATTTT
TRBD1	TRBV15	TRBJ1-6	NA	CATSRERTGSPLHF	TGTGCCACCAGCCGAGAGCGGACAGGTTCACCCCTCCACTTT
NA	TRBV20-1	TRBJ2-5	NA	CSARTSQETQYF	TGCAGTGCTAGGACCTCACAAGAGACCCAGTACTTC
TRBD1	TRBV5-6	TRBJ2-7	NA	CASSTPGQGIEQYF	TGTGCCAGCAGCACCCCGGGACAGGGCATCGAGCAGTACTTC
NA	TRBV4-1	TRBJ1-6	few	CASSQKIQGPGAPLHF	TGCGCCAGCAGCCAAAAGATCCAGGGGCCGGGGGCACCCCTCCACTTT
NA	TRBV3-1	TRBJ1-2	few	CASSQAGGYTF	TGTGCCAGCAGCCAAGCTGGTGGCTACACCTTC
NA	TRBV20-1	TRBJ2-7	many	CSARDQFGSNEQYF	TGCAGTGCTAGAGATCAGTTTGGGTCCAACGAGCAGTACTTC
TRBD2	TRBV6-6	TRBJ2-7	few	CASSYRGLADYEQYF	TGTGCCAGCAGTTACCGGGGACTAGCGGACTACGAGCAGTACTTC
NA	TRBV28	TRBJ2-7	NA	CASSLPGHLTYEQYF	TGTGCCAGCAGTTTACCCGGACACCTAACCTACGAGCAGTACTTC
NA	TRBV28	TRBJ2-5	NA	CASSPGGTTQETQYF	TGTGCCAGCAGCCCAGGCGGGACAACCCAAGAGACCCAGTACTTC
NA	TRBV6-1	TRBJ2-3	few	CASSARQGGTDTQYF	TGTGCCAGCAGCGCCAGACAGGGAGGGACAGATACGCAGTATTTT
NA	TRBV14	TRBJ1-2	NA	CASSQAAGQRNYGYTF	TGTGCCAGCAGCCAAGCCGCCGGACAGAGGAACTATGGCTACACCTTC
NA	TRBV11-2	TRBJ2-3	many	CASSLSGPRDTQYF	TGTGCCAGCAGCTTGAGCGGTCCGAGGGATACGCAGTATTTT
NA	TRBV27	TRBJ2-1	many	CASSLYQGGDEQFF	TGTGCCAGCAGTTTATACCAGGGCGGTGATGAGCAGTTCTTC
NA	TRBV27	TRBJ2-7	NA	CASSLGTPDEQYF	TGTGCCAGCAGTTTGGGGACTCCGGACGAGCAGTACTTC
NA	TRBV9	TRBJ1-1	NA	CASFQMNTEAFF	TGTGCCAGCTTTCAGATGAACACTGAAGCTTTCTTT
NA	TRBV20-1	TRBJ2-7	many	CSAQVRGNYEQYF	TGCAGTGCTCAAGTACGGGGGAACTACGAGCAGTACTTC
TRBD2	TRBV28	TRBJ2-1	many	CASSFILAGNNEQFF	TGTGCCAGCAGTTTTATACTAGCGGGTAACAATGAGCAGTTCTTC
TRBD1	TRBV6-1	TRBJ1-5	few	CASSRQGADQPQHF	TGTGCCAGCAGTCGACAGGGGGCCGATCAGCCCCAGCATTTT
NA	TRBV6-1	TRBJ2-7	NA	CASSVEHSYEQYF	TGTGCCAGCAGTGTTGAACACAGCTACGAGCAGTACTTC
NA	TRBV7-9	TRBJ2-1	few	CASSPSGYLNNEQFF	TGTGCCAGCAGCCCCAGTGGCTATTTAAACAATGAGCAGTTCTTC
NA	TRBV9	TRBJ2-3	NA	CASSPWGGTTDTQYF	TGTGCCAGCAGCCCATGGGGCGGGACGACAGATACGCAGTATTTT
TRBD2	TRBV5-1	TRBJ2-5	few	CASSITGTSGSETQYF	TGCGCCAGCAGCATTACCGGGACTAGCGGTTCAGAGACCCAGTACTTC
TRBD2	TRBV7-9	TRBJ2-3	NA	CASSLEGRELVDTQYF	TGTGCCAGCAGCTTGGAAGGGCGGGAGCTCGTCGATACGCAGTATTTT
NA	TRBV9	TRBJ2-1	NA	CASSVELFSYNEQFF	TGTGCCAGCAGCGTAGAATTATTCTCCTACAATGAGCAGTTCTTC
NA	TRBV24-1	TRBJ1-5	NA	CATSDAHDQPQHF	TGTGCCACCAGTGATGCCCACGATCAGCCCCAGCATTTT
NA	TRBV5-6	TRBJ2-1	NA	CASSFELVGNEQFF	TGTGCCAGCAGCTTTGAACTAGTGGGCAATGAGCAGTTCTTC
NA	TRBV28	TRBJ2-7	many	CASRVYMGSYEQYF	TGTGCCAGCAGGGTGTACATGGGCTCCTACGAGCAGTACTTC
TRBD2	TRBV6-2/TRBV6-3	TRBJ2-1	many	CASKLAGAYNEQFF	TGTGCCAGCAAACTAGCGGGAGCCTACAATGAGCAGTTCTTC
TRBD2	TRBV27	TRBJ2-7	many	CASSARGAGVREQYF	TGTGCCAGCAGTGCCAGGGGAGCGGGAGTACGGGAGCAGTACTTC
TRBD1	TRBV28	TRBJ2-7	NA	CASRPLPGQGDWQYF	TGTGCCAGCAGACCGTTACCGGGACAGGGGGACTGGCAGTACTTC
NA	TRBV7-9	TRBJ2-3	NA	CASSEGGPSTDTQYF	TGTGCCAGCAGCGAAGGAGGGCCTAGCACAGATACGCAGTATTTT
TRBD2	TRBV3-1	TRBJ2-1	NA	CASSPRPGLAGYNEQFF	TGTGCCAGCAGCCCACGGCCGGGACTAGCGGGATACAATGAGCAGTTCTTC
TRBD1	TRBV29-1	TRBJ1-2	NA	CSVYDNTGTGSLYGYTF	TGCAGCGTTTACGACAATACCGGGACAGGGTCCCTCTATGGCTACACCTTC
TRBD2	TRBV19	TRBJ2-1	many	CASSMLAGHNEQFF	TGTGCCAGTAGTATGCTAGCGGGGCACAATGAGCAGTTCTTC
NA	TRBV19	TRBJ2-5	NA	CASSTDSYQETQYF	TGTGCCAGTAGTACGGACAGCTACCAAGAGACCCAGTACTTC
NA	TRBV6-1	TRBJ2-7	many	CASSEDNRRGDEQYF	TGTGCCAGCAGTGAAGATAACAGGCGTGGCGACGAGCAGTACTTC
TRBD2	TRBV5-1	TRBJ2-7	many	CASSLVAGARYEQYF	TGCGCCAGCAGCTTGGTAGCGGGAGCCCGCTATGAGCAGTACTTC
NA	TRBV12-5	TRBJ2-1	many	CASGSQRDNEQFF	TGTGCTAGTGGTTCCCAGCGGGACAATGAGCAGTTCTTC
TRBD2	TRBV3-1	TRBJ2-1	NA	CASSRGTSGTYNEQFF	TGTGCCAGCAGCCGGGGGACTAGCGGGACATACAATGAGCAGTTCTTC
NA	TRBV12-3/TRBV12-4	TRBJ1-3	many	CASSLYGTSGNTIYF	TGTGCCAGCAGTTTATATGGGACCTCTGGAAACACCATATATTTT
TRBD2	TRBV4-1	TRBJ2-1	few	CASSSFFAGVGGEQFF	TGCGCCAGCAGTTCTTTCTTTGCGGGGGTTGGAGGGGAGCAGTTCTTC